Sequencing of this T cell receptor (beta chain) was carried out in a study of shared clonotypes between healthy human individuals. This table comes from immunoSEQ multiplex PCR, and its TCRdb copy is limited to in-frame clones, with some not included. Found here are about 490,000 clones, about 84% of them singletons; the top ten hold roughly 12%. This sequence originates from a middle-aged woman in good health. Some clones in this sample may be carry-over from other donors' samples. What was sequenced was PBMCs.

The CDR3 protein is CASSPIRDRADEQYF. CDR3 DNA: TGTGCCAGCTCACCCATAAGGGACAGGGCTGATGAGCAGTACTTC. J is TRBJ2-7 and V is TRBV18; 9 bases are shared with TRBD1. The CDR3 extends over 15 amino acids. V was pared by 3 bases and J by 7 bases, with 10 bases of the junction left unmatched. The germline gives CDR1 KGHSH, CDR2 LQKENI.